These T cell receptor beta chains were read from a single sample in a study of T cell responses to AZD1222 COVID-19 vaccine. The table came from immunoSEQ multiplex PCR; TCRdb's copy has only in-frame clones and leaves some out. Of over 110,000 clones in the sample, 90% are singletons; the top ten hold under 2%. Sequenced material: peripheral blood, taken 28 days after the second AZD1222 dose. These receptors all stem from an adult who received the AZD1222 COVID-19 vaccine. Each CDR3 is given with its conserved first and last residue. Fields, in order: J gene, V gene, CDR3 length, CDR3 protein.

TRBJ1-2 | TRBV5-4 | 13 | CASSLAGTEGYTF
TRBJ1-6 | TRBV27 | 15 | CATQAGGAAFSPLHF
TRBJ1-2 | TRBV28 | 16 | CASSLLRDSINYGYTF
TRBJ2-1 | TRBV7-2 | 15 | CASSYGQGAINEQFF
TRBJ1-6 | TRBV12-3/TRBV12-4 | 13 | CASRQDRDSPLHF
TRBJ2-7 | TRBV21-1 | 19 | CASSTLDRKGLARSYEQYF
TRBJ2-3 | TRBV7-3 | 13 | CASSVDREDTQYF
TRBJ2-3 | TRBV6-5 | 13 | CASSPGPGDTQYF
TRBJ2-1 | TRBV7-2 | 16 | CASSSSGTSGINEQFF
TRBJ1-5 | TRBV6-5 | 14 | CASGPRWGNQPQHF
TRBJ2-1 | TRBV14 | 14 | CASSPLAGGSEQFF
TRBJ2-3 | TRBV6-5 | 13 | CASGPPGTDTQYF
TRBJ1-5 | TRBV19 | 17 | CASSALPGQVNNQPQHF
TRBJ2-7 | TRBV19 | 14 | CASSTGTFSYEQYF